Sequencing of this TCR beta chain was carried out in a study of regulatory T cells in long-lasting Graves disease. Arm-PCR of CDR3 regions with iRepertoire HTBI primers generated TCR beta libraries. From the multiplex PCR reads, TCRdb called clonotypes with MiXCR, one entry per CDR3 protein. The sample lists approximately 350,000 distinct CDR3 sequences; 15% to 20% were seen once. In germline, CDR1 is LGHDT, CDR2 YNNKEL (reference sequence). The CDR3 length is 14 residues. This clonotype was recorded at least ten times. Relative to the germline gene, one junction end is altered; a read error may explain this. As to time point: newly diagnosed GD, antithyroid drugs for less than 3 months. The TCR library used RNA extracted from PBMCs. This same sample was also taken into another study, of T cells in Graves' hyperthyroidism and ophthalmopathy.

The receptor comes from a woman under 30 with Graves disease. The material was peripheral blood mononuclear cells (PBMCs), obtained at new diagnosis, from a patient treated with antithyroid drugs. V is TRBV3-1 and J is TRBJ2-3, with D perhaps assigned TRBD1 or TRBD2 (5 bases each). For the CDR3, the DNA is TGTGCCAGCAGCCAAGATGAGGGGCTAGGTATTCGAAATTTT. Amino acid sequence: CASSQDEGLGIRNF.